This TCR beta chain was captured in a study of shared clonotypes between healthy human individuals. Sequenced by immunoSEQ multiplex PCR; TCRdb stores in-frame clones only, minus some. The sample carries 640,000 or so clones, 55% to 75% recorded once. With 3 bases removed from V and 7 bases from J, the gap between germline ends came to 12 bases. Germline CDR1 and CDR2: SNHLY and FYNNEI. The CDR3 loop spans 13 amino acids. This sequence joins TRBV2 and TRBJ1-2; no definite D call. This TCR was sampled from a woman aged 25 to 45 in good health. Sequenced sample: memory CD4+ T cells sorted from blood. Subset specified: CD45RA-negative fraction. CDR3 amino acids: CASSDPGTAGYTF. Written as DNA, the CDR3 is TGTGCCAGCAGTGACCCGGGCACGGCTGGCTACACCTTC.